This TCR beta chain was captured by sequencing in a study of blood T cell repertoires in COVID-19 (dated by TCRdb to the early 2020s). Notes on the research overall: Collaborator samples came from the United States, Italy and Spain and covered acute and convalescent phases of COVID-19. The prospective study material was composed of cDNA or gDNA derived from T cells, B-cell-depleted T cells, or PBMCs. Subjects who had been exposed to COVID-19, were actively infected with it, or had recovered from it provided the deeply sampled blood TCRbeta repertoires that made up the dataset. The repertoires were released in a freely available public database meant as a resource for research on the immune response to SARS-CoV-2. The samples were drawn from two sources: the first 160 participants of the ongoing ImmuneRACE study, and 950 to 1,500 subjects contributed by 6 global collaborators. Sample metadata almost always included a de-identified subject ID, COVID-19 status, age in years and sex. HLA class I and class II types, where available, came from metadata supplied by the sample provider rather than from assay-based typing. Results the study describes overall, beyond this receptor: The amount of clinical and demographic metadata varied by source and participant and was provided uncurated.

The immunoSEQ Assay, a bias-controlled multiplex PCR, was used to amplify TCRbeta CDR3 regions from genomic DNA. Concerning the study's data processing: Within the assay, amplification of reference gene primers was used to estimate how many nucleated cells each sample contained. To quantify the absolute abundance of each unique TCRbeta CDR3 rearrangement, sequence reads were collapsed and filtered. For each sample, productive Simpson clonality was calculated as the square root of Simpson's diversity index across productive rearrangements. Sourced from immuneACCESS, this table was stored by TCRdb with only in-frame sequences that have V and J called. A share of the clones is absent; for the studies checked, an unresolved V gene accounts for under half, and the remainder has no known explanation. V, J and clone size are taken as reported in that table, and D and trimming were inferred from the DNA itself. For this sample the table gives fewer than 200,000 clones, of which roughly 81% were detected only once. The ten largest clones represent under 3.5% of the sample.

One collaborating source in Seattle enrolled patients while the patients were actively infected and followed the patients over time throughout the course of disease. The collaborating institutions used their own protocols to collect whole blood in K2EDTA tubes. For TCRbeta analysis, collaborator samples were shipped as frozen whole blood, as isolated PBMCs, or as DNA extracted from either sample type. With regard to this clone: Its antigen is not yet known. No quality values exist for individual bases; no much larger clone is one base distant.

The clonotype comes from a woman of 80 years or more with COVID-19, enrolled during active disease. Sample: peripheral blood.

The sequenced DNA: TGTGCCAGCTCACCCCTCCCGGGACAGGGGATAGTGGGCTATGGCTACACCTTC. This codes for CASSPLPGQGIVGYGYTF. The chain joins TRBV18 to TRBJ1-2, with TRBD1 identical over 10 junction bases. V has 3 bases trimmed and J has 4 bases trimmed; junction bases matching no gene number 14. The CDR3 starts with the cysteine, ends with the phenylalanine, and has 18 residues. CDR3 DNA is the only sequence kept; it has 54 bases, read in frame from the first base. Taken from the germline V gene, the CDR1 and CDR2 loops are KGHSH and LQKENI.